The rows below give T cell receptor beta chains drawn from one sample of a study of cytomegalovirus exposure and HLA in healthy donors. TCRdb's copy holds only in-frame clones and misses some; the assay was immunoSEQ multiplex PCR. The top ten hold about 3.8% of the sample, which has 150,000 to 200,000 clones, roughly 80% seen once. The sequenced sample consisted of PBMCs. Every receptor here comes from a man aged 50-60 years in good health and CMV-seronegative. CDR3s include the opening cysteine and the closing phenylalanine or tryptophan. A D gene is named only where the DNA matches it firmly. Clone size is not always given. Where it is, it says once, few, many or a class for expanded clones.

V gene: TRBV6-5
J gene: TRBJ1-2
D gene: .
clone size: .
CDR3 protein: CASSFRGGGYTF
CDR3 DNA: TGTGCCAGCAGTTTTAGAGGTGGGGGCTACACCTTC

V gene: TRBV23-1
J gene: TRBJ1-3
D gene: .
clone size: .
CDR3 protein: CASISAGTPGNTIYF
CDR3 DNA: TGCGCCAGCATTTCTGCCGGGACACCTGGAAACACCATATATTTT

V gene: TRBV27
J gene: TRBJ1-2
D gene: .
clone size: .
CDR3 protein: CASKLGHGYGYTF
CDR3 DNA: TGTGCCAGCAAACTCGGACACGGTTATGGCTACACCTTC

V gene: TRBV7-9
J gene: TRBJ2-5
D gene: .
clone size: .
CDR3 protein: CSSSLDRWTVQYF
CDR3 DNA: TGTTCCAGCAGCTTAGACAGGTGGACAGTCCAGTACTTC

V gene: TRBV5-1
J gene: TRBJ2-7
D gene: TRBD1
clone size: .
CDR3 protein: CASSVTGGEQYF
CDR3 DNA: TGCGCCAGCAGCGTGACAGGGGGCGAGCAGTACTTC

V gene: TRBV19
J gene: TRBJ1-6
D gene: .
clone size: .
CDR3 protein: CASSLGTLGDSPLHF
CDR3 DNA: TGTGCCAGTAGCCTGGGAACCCTAGGGGATTCACCCCTCCACTTT

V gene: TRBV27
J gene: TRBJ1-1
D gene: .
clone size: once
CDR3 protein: CASSFRGSTEAFF
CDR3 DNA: TGTGCCAGCAGTTTTAGAGGGAGTACTGAAGCTTTCTTT

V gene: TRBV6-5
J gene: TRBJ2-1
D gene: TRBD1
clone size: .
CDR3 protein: CASRSQGAVMNEQFF
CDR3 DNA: TGTGCCAGCAGGTCCCAGGGGGCTGTAATGAATGAGCAGTTCTTC

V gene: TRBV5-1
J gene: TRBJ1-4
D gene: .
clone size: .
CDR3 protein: CASSVGSGREKLFF
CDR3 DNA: TGCGCCAGCAGCGTAGGCAGCGGGCGGGAAAAACTGTTTTTT

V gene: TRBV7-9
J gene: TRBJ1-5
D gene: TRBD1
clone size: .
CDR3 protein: CASSGDRGRSNQPQHF
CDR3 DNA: TGTGCCAGCAGCGGAGACAGGGGGCGAAGCAATCAGCCCCAGCATTTT

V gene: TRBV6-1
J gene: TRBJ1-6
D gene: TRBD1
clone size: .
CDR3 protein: CASSEGTVYNSPLHF
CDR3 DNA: TGTGCCAGCAGTGAGGGGACAGTCTATAATTCACCCCTCCACTTT

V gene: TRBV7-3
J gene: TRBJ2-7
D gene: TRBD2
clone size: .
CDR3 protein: CASSPAGIYEQYF
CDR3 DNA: TGTGCCAGCAGCCCAGCGGGGATCTACGAGCAGTACTTC

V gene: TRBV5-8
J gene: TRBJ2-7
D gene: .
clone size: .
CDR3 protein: CASSFQGPGYEQYF
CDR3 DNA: TGTGCCAGCAGCTTCCAGGGGCCGGGCTACGAGCAGTACTTC

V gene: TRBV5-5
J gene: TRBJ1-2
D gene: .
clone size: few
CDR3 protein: CASSLEQGRYGYTF
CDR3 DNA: TGTGCCAGCAGCTTGGAACAGGGTCGGTATGGCTACACCTTC

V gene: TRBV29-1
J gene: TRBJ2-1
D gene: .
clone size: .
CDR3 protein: CSWRGGLSNEQFF
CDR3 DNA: TGCAGCTGGAGGGGGGGACTCTCCAATGAGCAGTTCTTC

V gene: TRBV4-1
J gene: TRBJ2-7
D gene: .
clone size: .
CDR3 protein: CASSQWPPGRFNEQYF
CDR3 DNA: TGCGCCAGCAGCCAATGGCCTCCGGGGAGGTTTAACGAGCAGTACTTC

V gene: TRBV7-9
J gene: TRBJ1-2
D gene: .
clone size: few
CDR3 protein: CASSPPGESGYTF
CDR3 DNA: TGTGCCAGCAGCCCGCCTGGAGAGAGCGGCTACACCTTC

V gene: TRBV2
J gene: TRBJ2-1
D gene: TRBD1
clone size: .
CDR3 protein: CASSSDRGNEQFF
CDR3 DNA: TGTGCCAGCAGCTCGGACAGGGGCAATGAGCAGTTCTTC

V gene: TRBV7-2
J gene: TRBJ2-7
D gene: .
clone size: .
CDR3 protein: CASSLARGGGLSYEQYF
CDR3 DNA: TGTGCCAGCAGCTTAGCGCGGGGCGGGGGCCTCTCCTACGAGCAGTACTTC

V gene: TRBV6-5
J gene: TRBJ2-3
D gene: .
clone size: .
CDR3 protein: CASSYLRYYTQYF
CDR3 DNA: TGTGCCAGCAGTTACCTACGATATTATACGCAGTATTTT

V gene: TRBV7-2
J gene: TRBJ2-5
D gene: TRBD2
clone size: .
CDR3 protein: CASSAGTSGGAGETQYF
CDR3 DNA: TGTGCCAGCAGCGCCGGGACTAGCGGGGGGGCCGGAGAGACCCAGTACTTC

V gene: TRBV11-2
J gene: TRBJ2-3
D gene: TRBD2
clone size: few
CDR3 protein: CASSYSTGGSGTQYF
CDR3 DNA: TGTGCCAGCTCCTACTCGACGGGGGGGTCCGGTACGCAGTATTTT

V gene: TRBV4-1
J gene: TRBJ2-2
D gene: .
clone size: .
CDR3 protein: CASSGRGGLGTGELFF
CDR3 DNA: TGCGCCAGCAGCGGGCGGGGAGGCCTCGGGACCGGGGAGCTGTTTTTT

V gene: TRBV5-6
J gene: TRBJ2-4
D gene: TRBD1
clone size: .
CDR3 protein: CASSLGQGNIQYF
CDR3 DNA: TGTGCCAGCAGCTTGGGACAGGGGAACATTCAGTACTTC

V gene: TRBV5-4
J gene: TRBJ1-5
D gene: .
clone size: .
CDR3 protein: CASSLGDNQPQHF
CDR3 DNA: TGTGCCAGCAGCTTGGGAGACAATCAGCCCCAGCATTTT

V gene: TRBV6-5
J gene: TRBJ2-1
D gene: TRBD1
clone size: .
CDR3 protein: CASFAPGQGDEQFF
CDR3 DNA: TGTGCCAGCTTTGCTCCGGGACAGGGGGATGAGCAGTTCTTC

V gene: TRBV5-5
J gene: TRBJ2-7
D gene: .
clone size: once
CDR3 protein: CASSNNPGNTYEQYF
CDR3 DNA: TGTGCCAGCAGCAACAACCCGGGGAATACCTACGAGCAGTACTTC

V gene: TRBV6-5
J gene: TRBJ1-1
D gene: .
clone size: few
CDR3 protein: CATGRGTEAFF
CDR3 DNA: TGTGCCACAGGACGGGGCACTGAAGCTTTCTTT

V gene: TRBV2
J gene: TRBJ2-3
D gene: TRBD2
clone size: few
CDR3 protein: CASSDNSGDTDTQYF
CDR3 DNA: TGTGCCAGCAGTGATAATAGCGGGGACACAGATACGCAGTATTTT

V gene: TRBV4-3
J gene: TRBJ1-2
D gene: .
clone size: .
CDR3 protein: CASSQDQRGYTF
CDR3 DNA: TGCGCCAGCAGCCAAGATCAGAGGGGCTACACCTTC

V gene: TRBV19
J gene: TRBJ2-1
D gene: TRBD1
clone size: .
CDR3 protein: CASSMGQAYNEQFF
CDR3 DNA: TGTGCCAGTAGTATGGGACAGGCCTACAATGAGCAGTTCTTC

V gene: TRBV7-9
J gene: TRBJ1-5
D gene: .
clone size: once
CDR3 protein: CASSLGAEVNQPQHF
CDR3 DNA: TGTGCCAGCAGCTTAGGTGCAGAGGTGAACCAGCCCCAGCATTTT

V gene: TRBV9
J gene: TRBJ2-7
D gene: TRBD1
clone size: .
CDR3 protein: CASSQTGGTEQYF
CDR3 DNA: TGTGCCAGCAGCCAGACAGGGGGTACCGAGCAGTACTTC

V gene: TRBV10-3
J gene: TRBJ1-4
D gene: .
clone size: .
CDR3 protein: CAISESGGSEKLFF
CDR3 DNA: TGTGCCATCAGTGAATCTGGGGGCAGTGAAAAACTGTTTTTT

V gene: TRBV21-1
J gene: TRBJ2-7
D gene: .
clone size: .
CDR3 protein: CASSSRAREQYF
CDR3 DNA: TGTGCCAGCAGCAGCAGGGCTCGCGAGCAGTACTTC

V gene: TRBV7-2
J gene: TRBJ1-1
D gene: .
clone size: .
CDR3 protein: CASSQLDSTPVGTEAFF
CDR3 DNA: TGTGCCAGCAGCCAACTCGACTCCACCCCTGTTGGGACTGAAGCTTTCTTT

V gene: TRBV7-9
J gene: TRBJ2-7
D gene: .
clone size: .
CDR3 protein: CASSLRDYEQYF
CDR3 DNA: TGTGCCAGCAGCTTACGAGACTACGAGCAGTACTTC

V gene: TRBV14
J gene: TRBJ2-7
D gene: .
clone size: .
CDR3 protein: CASSRGARYEQYF
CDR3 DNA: TGTGCCAGCAGCCGGGGAGCGCGTTACGAGCAGTACTTC

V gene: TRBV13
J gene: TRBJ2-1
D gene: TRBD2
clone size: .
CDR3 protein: CASSLWSSGGWDEQFF
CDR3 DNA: TGTGCCAGCAGCTTATGGTCTAGCGGGGGTTGGGATGAGCAGTTCTTC